The rows below give T cell receptor beta chains drawn from one sample of a study of blood T cell repertoires in COVID-19. Sequencing used immunoSEQ multiplex PCR; TCRdb keeps in-frame clones, though not all of them. The sample lists approximately 88,000 clones, approximately 80% occurring once. Sequencing was performed on peripheral blood. The receptors stem from a human donor in a cohort sampled during active COVID-19. Each CDR3 is given without its conserved first and last residue.

J gene,V gene,CDR3 protein
TRBJ2-3,TRBV29-1,SVGGRTTDTQY
TRBJ2-3,TRBV6-5,ASRSSGIYTDTQY
TRBJ1-1,TRBV29-1,SVVAIILGEAF
TRBJ2-3,TRBV19,ASMQGPRGSDTQY
TRBJ2-3,TRBV5-1,ASRKQGATDTQY
TRBJ2-3,TRBV7-3,ASSPKAGGGTDTQY
TRBJ2-7,TRBV28,ASLFRDRDTYEQY
TRBJ1-4,TRBV30,AWSSQENEKLF
TRBJ2-7,TRBV23-1,ASSRQGLYEQY
TRBJ2-1,TRBV2,ASSPPGLAGAGEQF
TRBJ2-1,TRBV28,ATCFGGTQNNEQF
TRBJ1-2,TRBV21-1,ASSKDAGFGPPYGYT
TRBJ1-1,TRBV7-2,ASSLGDRVNTEAF
TRBJ2-1,TRBV27,ASSDRDYYNEQF
TRBJ2-7,TRBV6-2/TRBV6-3,ASSYPRAAASEQY
TRBJ1-2,TRBV7-3,ASSLTPLSGTGAGYT
TRBJ2-1,TRBV19,ASSIDTSGGLV
TRBJ1-2,TRBV10-1,AKWTGTGEWGYT
TRBJ2-7,TRBV4-1,ASSQFGTSSYEQY
TRBJ1-1,TRBV4-3,ASSQAPGGNTEAF
TRBJ1-1,TRBV10-3,AIRDTGWVRTEAF
TRBJ2-2,TRBV30,AWSVQINTGELF
TRBJ2-5,TRBV3-1/TRBV3-2,ASSQDRGREWQETQY
TRBJ2-1,TRBV9,ASSPTSGSYEQF
TRBJ2-2,TRBV7-2,ASSLSHTGELF
TRBJ2-7,TRBV7-9,ASSNRQDYEQY
TRBJ2-7,TRBV9,ASSVESPSGTGTYEQY
TRBJ1-1,TRBV5-4,ASSLDRGEAF
TRBJ2-6,TRBV7-9,ASSLDRGISGANVLT
TRBJ2-1,TRBV4-2,ASSQELEQF
TRBJ2-3,TRBV27,ASSLVPSGNTDTQY
TRBJ2-3,TRBV2,ASSTGTTRTDTQY
TRBJ2-7,TRBV28,ATRQGLDYEQY
TRBJ2-7,TRBV9,ASSPWGGSYEQY
TRBJ2-5,TRBV7-9,ASGKGPVETQY
TRBJ1-1,TRBV28,ASSLFGRGEAF
TRBJ1-2,TRBV19,ASGGTGGSYGYT
TRBJ2-2,TRBV28,ASSSPRGIAVGELF
TRBJ2-1,TRBV28,ASSSNPGSYNEQF
TRBJ2-1,TRBV19,ASSIGLTTYNEQF
TRBJ1-2,TRBV28,ASSLTARQGGGYT
TRBJ2-7,TRBV9,ASSVGSAGGFSYEQY
TRBJ1-1,TRBV7-2,ASRQRTGAFEAF
TRBJ2-7,TRBV6-5,ASRTSLIHEQY
TRBJ2-1,TRBV5-4,ASSRWGQGLDEQF
TRBJ1-2,TRBV25-1,ASSEEGGNYGYT
TRBJ2-7,TRBV6-2/TRBV6-3,ASSSLAQSSYEQY
TRBJ2-7,TRBV27,ASSFGLADLPYEQY
TRBJ1-2,TRBV28,ASSFRVTTGMYYGYT